This T cell receptor (beta chain) was found in a study of shared clonotypes between healthy human individuals. Study-wide results and limits: Investigators expected sequencing depth to affect clonotype sharing among donors.

This clone was counted at least ten times. Its antigen is not known. Profiled with immunoSEQ multiplex PCR; TCRdb holds only in-frame clones, not every one. The data hold about 460,000 clones, with approximately 71% observed a single time. The specimen sequenced was PBMCs. The sequence was collected from a middle-aged woman in good health. Some clones in this sample may be carry-over from other donors' samples.

The CDR3: CASSFGPGGFGDTQYF. The CDR3 coding sequence is TGCGCCAGCAGCTTTGGTCCAGGAGGGTTCGGGGATACGCAGTATTTT. The chain carries TRBV5-1 and TRBJ2-3; D perhaps matches TRBD2 (6 bases). Trimming stripped 2 bases from V and 6 bases from J, with 19 bases between. Germline assignment: CDR1 SGHRS and CDR2 YFSETQ. The CDR3 has 16 amino acids.